Described below is a single TCR beta chain sequence and its context. This entry belongs to a study of blood T cell repertoires in COVID-19. The CDR3 runs to 14 residues. After removal of 5 bases from V and 9 bases from J, the junction contained 7 bases not matched to a gene. The V gene's germline CDR1 is LNHDA and CDR2 SQIVND (reference sequence). Measured with immunoSEQ multiplex PCR; TCRdb has only the in-frame clones, and not every one. The sample has 250,000 or so clones, roughly four fifths seen once. The TCR sequence derives from a woman in her seventies with acute or convalescent COVID-19. What was sequenced was peripheral blood. This rearrangement joins TRBV19 to TRBJ2-1; 10 bases are shared with TRBD2. The CDR3 DNA follows: TGTGCCAGTAGTCCCCAGCGGGGGGGCATTGAGCAGTTCTTC. As protein: CASSPQRGGIEQFF.